One and the same sample provided the 20 T cell receptor beta chains below, sequenced in a study of blood T cells in healthy people across ages. Combining a sample-barcoded 5' primer with a J-beta primer mix, a second PCR ran for roughly 7 to 11 cycles. TCRdb analysed the 5' RACE reads with MiXCR anew, one entry per CDR3 protein. Here the sample spans 550,000 to 800,000 distinct CDR3 sequences, approximately 21% being singletons. The sample was blood. The origin of the receptors is a man between 65 and 85 years old in good health.

This clonotype was picked up a small number of times. J is TRBJ2-1 and V is TRBV11-2; TRBD2 agrees at 8 bases. After removal of 1 base from V and 5 bases from J, the junction contained 7 bases not matched to a gene. In germline, CDR1 is SGHAT, CDR2 FQNNGV. This CDR3 contains 16 residues. The CDR3 protein is CASSLVGLVGDNEQFF. CDR3 bases: TGTGCCAGCAGCTTAGTGGGACTAGTAGGGGACAATGAGCAGTTCTTC.

This clonotype was counted only a few times. The chain recombines TRBV12-3 or TRBV12-4 with TRBJ2-1; 9 nucleotides agree with TRBD2. This CDR3 contains 14 residues. J lost 4 bases, V lost 6 bases, and 4 bases had no gene match. CDR3 coding DNA: TGTGCCAGCAGCGGGACTAGCCCTTACAATGAGCAGTTCTTC. Translated, it gives CASSGTSPYNEQFF.

The gene calls are TRBV20-1 and TRBJ2-1; D might be TRBD2 (5 bases). Germline CDR1 and CDR2: DFQATT and SNEGSKA (reference sequence). V was trimmed by 6 bases and J by 0 bases, leaving 12 bases between them. The CDR3 extends over 14 amino acids. CDR3 coding DNA: TGCAGTGCACAGCGCGAGGGCTCCTACAATGAGCAGTTCTTC. Protein sequence: CSAQREGSYNEQFF.

CDR3 bases: TGTGCCAGCAGCCCCAGGACTAGCGGGAGAGACGAGCAGTACTTC. Amino acids: CASSPRTSGRDEQYF. The J gene is TRBJ2-5, the V gene TRBV7-2; 13 bases match TRBD2. The J call may not be correct, given that the DNA end is closer to TRBJ2-7. CDR3 length equals 15 residues. Germline assignment: CDR1 SGHTA and CDR2 FQGNSA.

V gene TRBV10-3 combines with J gene TRBJ2-2; TRBD2 might be the D (5 bases). Trimming cost V 6 bases and J 0 bases, with 11 bases left between them. Germline assignment: CDR1 ENHRY and CDR2 SYGVKD. This CDR3 spans 15 amino acids. The CDR3 is CAIRSGITNTGELFF. For the CDR3, the DNA is TGTGCCATCAGGTCGGGGATTACGAACACCGGGGAGCTGTTTTTT.

In its sample, this clonotype was seen a few times. The rearrangement uses TRBV20-1 and TRBJ2-1; D could derive from TRBD1 or TRBD2 (5 bases each). The CDR3 is made up of 13 amino acids. Germline CDR1 is DFQATT and CDR2 is SNEGSKA (reference sequence). Trimming took off 6 bases at V and 4 bases at J, with 13 bases between the two ends. In DNA, the CDR3 is TGCAGTGCACCTCGGGACGGATACAATGAGCAGTTCTTC. It specifies CSAPRDGYNEQFF.

The chain has TRBV4-1 and TRBJ1-1; D gene uncertain. Germline V gives CDR1 MGHRA, CDR2 YSYEKL. This CDR3 contains 14 residues. With 0 bases removed from V and 1 base from J, the gap between germline ends came to 6 bases. CDR3: CASSQEGSNTEAFF. CDR3 DNA: TGCGCCAGCAGCCAAGAAGGTTCGAACACTGAAGCTTTCTTT.

This clonotype was seen more than once but under ten times. The V and J genes are TRBV5-5 and TRBJ2-2; D is uncertain. The V and J ends lost 0 bases and 8 bases respectively, with 8 bases between them. Germline assignment: CDR1 SGHKS and CDR2 YYEKEE (reference sequence). The CDR3 loop spans 13 amino acids. In nucleotides, the CDR3 is TGTGCCAGCAGCTTGGGGTTGCGAGGGGAGCTGTTTTTT. Encoded protein: CASSLGLRGELFF.

This clonotype was picked up a small number of times. The junction departs from the called germline gene at one end, perhaps through a read error. This chain uses TRBV7-7 with TRBJ2-1; the match to TRBD2 covers 10 bases. CDR3 length equals 13 residues. Germline lookup yields CDR1 SSHAT and CDR2 FNYEAQ (reference sequence). The CDR3, as DNA: TGTGCTAGCAGCTTCCAACTAGCGGGATTGCAGTTCTTC. It yields the protein CASSFQLAGLQFF.

This rearrangement joins TRBV20-1 to TRBJ2-1, with TRBD2 matching over 8 bases. This CDR3 has 15 residues. V trimming: 6 bases; J trimming: 8 bases; junction bases outside the gene matches: 15. Germline values: CDR1 DFQATT, CDR2 SNEGSKA (reference sequence). CDR3 amino acids: CSAVTPGLEDHEQFF. The CDR3, as DNA: TGCAGTGCCGTGACCCCGGGACTAGAGGACCATGAGCAGTTCTTC.

There are a few counts of this clonotype. The genes are TRBV19 and TRBJ2-5, with D unclear. The CDR3 is 14 residues long. Looked up from germline, CDR1 is LNHDA and CDR2 is SQIVND (reference sequence). V lost 5 bases to trimming and J lost 5 bases, with 15 bases between them. CDR3 DNA sequence: TGTGCCAGTAGTCCCCCCGGGCAGTCCGAGACCCAGTACTTC. Encoded protein: CASSPPGQSETQYF. Together with reference TRBV19 and TRBJ2-5, the CDR3 gives the full variable domain: DGGITQSPKYLFRKEGQNVTLSCEQNLNHDAMYWYRQDPGQGLRLIYYSQIVNDFQKGDIAEGYSVSREKKESFPLTVTSAQKNPTAFYLCASSPPGQSETQYFGPGTRLLVL.

The chain links TRBV10-3 to TRBJ2-2; no definite D call. Germline loops: CDR1 ENHRY, CDR2 SYGVKD. This CDR3 comprises 18 residues. The germline V and J ends were trimmed by 0 bases and 0 bases, with 14 bases remaining between them. The CDR3 nucleotides read TGTGCCATCAGTGAGTCGGTTGTGAACGGACCGAACACCGGGGAGCTGTTTTTT. It is translated as CAISESVVNGPNTGELFF.

The chain joins TRBV7-3 to TRBJ2-7, with TRBD1 matching 9 bases. The germline V gene has CDR1 SGHTA and CDR2 FQGTGA. The J segment lost 5 bases and the V segment lost 9 bases, leaving 14 bases of the junction unmatched. This CDR3 is built from 15 residues. As DNA, the CDR3 is TGTGCCAGTATACTCCGGGACAGGGAGAGGGACGAGCAGTACTTC. This codes for CASILRDRERDEQYF.

V and J are TRBV20-1 and TRBJ1-2, with a tentative D call TRBD1 (5 bases). The germline CDR1 and CDR2 sequences are DFQATT and SNEGSKA (reference sequence). The V end lost 2 bases, the J end lost 8 bases, and 21 bases lay between the germline ends. The CDR3 runs to 15 residues. In DNA, the CDR3 is TGCAGTGCTAGATCACCGGGCCACGGGGCCTACGGCTACACCTTC. This translates into CSARSPGHGAYGYTF.

This clonotype was recorded a few times. This rearrangement joins TRBV20-1 to TRBJ2-2; D may correspond to TRBD1 or TRBD2 (5 bases each). Germline V CDR1 and CDR2: DFQATT, SNEGSKA (reference sequence). Trimming stripped 1 base from V and 3 bases from J, with 12 bases between. The length of the CDR3 is 15 residues. This CDR3 is CSARVGGRDTGELFF. The CDR3 DNA follows: TGCAGTGCTAGAGTTGGGGGTAGGGACACCGGGGAGCTGTTTTTT.

CDR3 sequence reads: CASSSKDRGRNEQFF. Here the CDR3 DNA reads TGTGCCAGCAGCTCAAAGGACAGGGGGCGAAATGAGCAGTTCTTC. The chain combines TRBV7-2 with TRBJ2-5; the match to TRBD1 covers 11 bases. With the DNA end fitting TRBJ2-1 better, the J assignment may be wrong. The CDR3 totals 15 residues. Germline lookup yields CDR1 SGHTA and CDR2 FQGNSA.

This chain joins TRBV10-3 and TRBJ2-3; TRBD2 agrees at 8 bases. V was clipped by 3 bases and J by 4 bases; unmatched bases: 3. Per germline, CDR1 ENHRY and CDR2 SYGVKD. The CDR3 runs to 14 residues. For the CDR3, the DNA is TGTGCCATCAGTGAATTAGCGGGGTCAGATACGCAGTATTTT. Protein product: CAISELAGSDTQYF.

The rearrangement links TRBV12-3 or TRBV12-4 to TRBJ2-1; perhaps D is TRBD1 or TRBD2 (5 bases each). The ends were cut back, 6 bases at V and 3 bases at J, with 21 bases in the middle. The length of the CDR3 is 17 residues. In DNA form, the CDR3 reads TGTGCCAGCAGCACCTTAAAGGGGACCCTTAACTACAATGAGCAGTTCTTC. This gives the protein CASSTLKGTLNYNEQFF.

This clonotype was detected only a few times. The V gene is TRBV5-1, the J gene TRBJ2-6; 15 bases fit TRBD2. Germline assignment: CDR1 SGHRS and CDR2 YFSETQ. After removal of 4 bases from V and 0 bases from J, the junction contained 14 bases not matched to a gene. The CDR3 runs 22 residues. The CDR3 spells CASSPGLAGGPTRFSGANVLTF. The CDR3 DNA follows: TGCGCCAGCAGCCCCGGACTAGCGGGAGGGCCAACCCGATTCTCTGGGGCCAACGTCCTGACTTTC. Combining the CDR3 with reference TRBV5-1 and TRBJ2-6 gives the whole variable domain KAGVTQTPRYLIKTRGQQVTLSCSPISGHRSVSWYQQTPGQGLQFLFEYFSETQRNKGNFPGRFSGRQFSNSRSEMNVSTLELGDSALYLCASSPGLAGGPTRFSGANVLTFGAGSRLTVL.

The chain has TRBV7-8 and TRBJ1-4; D gene unclear. V was shortened by 5 bases and J by 8 bases, with 12 bases between the two germline ends. The CDR3 extends over 13 amino acids. Germline values: CDR1 SGHVS, CDR2 FQNEAQ. In nucleotides, the CDR3 is TGTGCCAGCAGCCTCGGTTTAAAAGAAAAACTGTTTTTT. As protein: CASSLGLKEKLFF.